This is a list of T cell receptor beta chains from one sample in a study of cytomegalovirus exposure and HLA in healthy donors. Repertoires were generated with immunoSEQ multiplex PCR, while TCRdb's copy carries only in-frame clones and drops some. The sample lists 150,000 to 200,000 clones, around 80% occurring once. The sample taken for sequencing was PBMCs. The receptors were gathered from a girl between 10 and 17 years old in good health and CMV-seropositive. Each CDR3 is given with its conserved first and last residue. A D gene is named only where the DNA matches it firmly. Clone size appears in some rows only: once, few, many, or a class for an expanded clone.

>NA|TRBV9|TRBJ2-1|NA
TGTGCCAGCAGCGTGGACACACAGGGACCCTTCTCCTACAATGAGCAGTTCTTC
CASSVDTQGPFSYNEQFF
>NA|TRBV6-5|TRBJ1-1|NA
TGTGCCAGCAGTTATACACCACAGGAGGGCACTGAAGCTTTCTTT
CASSYTPQEGTEAFF
>TRBD2|TRBV4-1|TRBJ2-4|NA
TGCGCCAGCAGCCAAGGGCACCGGGAGGGCCTTCTAGCCAAAAACATTCAGTACTTC
CASSQGHREGLLAKNIQYF
>TRBD2|TRBV7-3|TRBJ2-1|NA
TGTGCCAGCAGCGGCTCTAGCGGGGTCTTCTATGAGCAGTTCTTC
CASSGSSGVFYEQFF
>TRBD1|TRBV19|TRBJ2-3|NA
TGTGCCAGTACTCGGACAGGGGTATCGGGGTCAGATACGCAGTATTTT
CASTRTGVSGSDTQYF
>NA|TRBV5-1|TRBJ2-3|NA
TGCGCCAGCAGCTCGGTAGGGGGGGGTCGCACAGATACGCAGTATTTT
CASSSVGGGRTDTQYF
>NA|TRBV7-8|TRBJ2-7|NA
TGTGCCAGCAGCTTAGAAGCAGGTCGACAGATCTACGAGCAGTACTTC
CASSLEAGRQIYEQYF
>NA|TRBV7-9|TRBJ1-3|NA
TGTGCCAGCAGCGGAGGGGTCGGAAACACCATATATTTT
CASSGGVGNTIYF
>TRBD2|TRBV7-6|TRBJ2-5|NA
TGTGCCAGCAGCTTAGTAGGCGGGGGGGCGGAGACCCAGTACTTC
CASSLVGGGAETQYF
>TRBD1|TRBV9|TRBJ2-7|NA
TGTGCCAGCAGCGTAGGAAGGGACAGGGATCCCTACGAGCAGTACTTC
CASSVGRDRDPYEQYF
>NA|TRBV28|TRBJ1-5|NA
TGTGCCAGCAGTTTAGGCCGGGGACTCAGCAATCAGCCCCAGCATTTT
CASSLGRGLSNQPQHF
>NA|TRBV27|TRBJ2-7|NA
TGTGCCAGCAGTCTAAGGGGAACCCTCTACGAGCAGTACTTC
CASSLRGTLYEQYF
>NA|TRBV7-9|TRBJ1-2|NA
TGTGCCAGCAGGTCCCGTGCCACAGGCGAGGACTATGGCTACACCTTC
CASRSRATGEDYGYTF
>NA|TRBV7-6|TRBJ1-3|NA
TGTGCCAGCAGCCCACAGCCGAGCTCTGGAAACACCATATATTTT
CASSPQPSSGNTIYF
>TRBD1|TRBV2|TRBJ2-7|NA
TGTGCCAGCAGCATGACCAGCCTGGGACAGTACTACGAGCAGTACTTC
CASSMTSLGQYYEQYF
>NA|TRBV6-5|TRBJ2-1|NA
TGTGCCAGCAGTTACGAGCGGGTGAGATACAATGAGCAGTTCTTC
CASSYERVRYNEQFF
>NA|TRBV5-6|TRBJ1-4|NA
TGTGCCAGCAGTCGTCTTACCCCGACAGAACCTAATGAAAAACTGTTTTTT
CASSRLTPTEPNEKLFF
>TRBD2|TRBV9|TRBJ2-5|NA
TGTGCCAGCAGCGGGGAACAGGCGGGAGATGAGGAGACCCAGTACTTC
CASSGEQAGDEETQYF
>NA|TRBV5-6|TRBJ1-2|NA
TGTGCCAGCAGCTTAGATGGTATGGGAGATCTTGGCTACACCTTC
CASSLDGMGDLGYTF
>NA|TRBV5-5|TRBJ2-2|NA
TGTGCCAGCAGCTTGCTTAGCGGAGACTACACCGGGGAGCTGTTTTTT
CASSLLSGDYTGELFF
>NA|TRBV9|TRBJ2-2|NA
TGTGCCAGCAGCCCCCAGGGTGCGAACACCGGGGAGCTGTTTTTT
CASSPQGANTGELFF
>NA|TRBV29-1|TRBJ1-2|few
TGCAGCGTTGAGTCAGGGATGTATGGCTACACCTTC
CSVESGMYGYTF
>NA|TRBV5-6|TRBJ2-5|NA
TGTGCCAGCAGCTTCCAGGGATTTTGGGAGACCCAGTACTTC
CASSFQGFWETQYF
>TRBD1|TRBV6-1|TRBJ2-7|few
TGTGCCAGCAGGACCGACAGGGTGTCCTACGAGCAGTACTTC
CASRTDRVSYEQYF
>NA|TRBV27|TRBJ2-7|NA
TGTGCCAGCAGTCCCCGGCGCTCAGGCTACGAGCAGTACTTC
CASSPRRSGYEQYF